This is a list of T cell receptor beta chains from one sample in a study of T cell changes during pregnancy in multiple sclerosis. Generated by immunoSEQ multiplex PCR, the TCRdb table keeps only in-frame clones and is missing some. The sample lists 35,000 to 45,000 clones; around 93% were seen once. The sequences come from CD4+ T cells from peripheral blood mononuclear cells, collected in the first trimester of pregnancy. These receptors came from a female donor with multiple sclerosis, enrolled in a pregnancy study. The CDR3 runs from the conserved cysteine through the conserved F or W. Fields, in order: V gene, D gene, clone size, J gene, CDR3 protein, CDR3 DNA. D genes are given only for firm matches. Only some rows state a clone size, as once, few, many or a class for expanded clones.

v_gene: TRBV19
d_gene: NA
abundance: once
j_gene: TRBJ2-3
CDR3aa: CASSISWLDTQYF
CDR3nt: TGTGCCAGTAGTATTAGCTGGCTTGATACGCAGTATTTT

v_gene: TRBV27
d_gene: TRBD1
abundance: NA
j_gene: TRBJ2-7
CDR3aa: CASSTGAPRYEQYF
CDR3nt: TGTGCCAGCAGCACAGGGGCCCCGCGGTACGAGCAGTACTTC

v_gene: TRBV12-5
d_gene: TRBD1
abundance: NA
j_gene: TRBJ1-6
CDR3aa: CASGSRQGTNSPLHF
CDR3nt: TGTGCTAGTGGCTCTCGACAGGGGACAAATTCACCCCTCCACTTT

v_gene: TRBV7-6
d_gene: NA
abundance: once
j_gene: TRBJ2-5
CDR3aa: CASSLGGKGETQYF
CDR3nt: TGTGCCAGCAGCTTAGGCGGGAAAGGAGAGACCCAGTACTTC

v_gene: TRBV7-2
d_gene: NA
abundance: NA
j_gene: TRBJ1-2
CDR3aa: CASSLRTGSNYGYTF
CDR3nt: TGTGCCAGCAGCTTAAGGACGGGGAGTAACTATGGCTACACCTTC

v_gene: TRBV29-1
d_gene: NA
abundance: NA
j_gene: TRBJ2-2
CDR3aa: CSVDVGNTGELFF
CDR3nt: TGCAGCGTTGATGTTGGCAACACCGGGGAGCTGTTTTTT

v_gene: TRBV11-2
d_gene: NA
abundance: few
j_gene: TRBJ1-1
CDR3aa: CASSPDSFYTEAFF
CDR3nt: TGTGCCAGCAGCCCGGACAGTTTTTATACCGAAGCTTTCTTT

v_gene: TRBV9
d_gene: TRBD2
abundance: NA
j_gene: TRBJ2-1
CDR3aa: CASSVELAGGNEQFF
CDR3nt: TGTGCCAGCAGCGTAGAACTAGCGGGAGGTAATGAGCAGTTCTTC

v_gene: TRBV7-2
d_gene: NA
abundance: NA
j_gene: TRBJ1-2
CDR3aa: CASSQPDSHYGYTF
CDR3nt: TGTGCCAGCAGCCAGCCCGACAGCCACTATGGCTACACCTTC

v_gene: TRBV25-1
d_gene: TRBD1
abundance: NA
j_gene: TRBJ1-1
CDR3aa: CASSGDRGDTEAFF
CDR3nt: TGTGCCAGCAGTGGGGACAGGGGCGACACTGAAGCTTTCTTT

v_gene: TRBV7-2
d_gene: NA
abundance: NA
j_gene: TRBJ1-1
CDR3aa: CASSLDRTIVAEAFF
CDR3nt: TGTGCCAGCAGCTTAGATAGGACAATAGTGGCTGAAGCTTTCTTT

v_gene: TRBV5-1
d_gene: NA
abundance: NA
j_gene: TRBJ2-5
CDR3aa: CASRERGSGETQYF
CDR3nt: TGCGCCAGCAGGGAACGGGGGAGCGGAGAGACCCAGTACTTC

v_gene: TRBV6-6
d_gene: TRBD2
abundance: NA
j_gene: TRBJ2-2
CDR3aa: CASSYGGGNTGELFF
CDR3nt: TGTGCCAGCAGTTACGGCGGGGGAAACACCGGGGAGCTGTTTTTT

v_gene: TRBV19
d_gene: TRBD2
abundance: NA
j_gene: TRBJ2-3
CDR3aa: CASSYAGGGSTDTQYF
CDR3nt: TGTGCCAGTAGTTATGCCGGGGGGGGGAGCACAGATACGCAGTATTTT

v_gene: TRBV7-2
d_gene: NA
abundance: NA
j_gene: TRBJ2-2
CDR3aa: CASSSWTGRFAGELFF
CDR3nt: TGTGCCAGCAGCAGTTGGACTGGACGGTTCGCCGGGGAGCTGTTTTTT

v_gene: TRBV6-1
d_gene: NA
abundance: NA
j_gene: TRBJ1-1
CDR3aa: CASTPGIMNTEAFF
CDR3nt: TGTGCCAGCACCCCGGGGATTATGAACACTGAAGCTTTCTTT

v_gene: TRBV27
d_gene: TRBD1
abundance: NA
j_gene: TRBJ2-6
CDR3aa: CASSARATGASGANVLTF
CDR3nt: TGTGCCAGCAGTGCTAGGGCGACAGGGGCCTCTGGGGCCAACGTCCTGACTTTC

v_gene: TRBV7-2
d_gene: NA
abundance: NA
j_gene: TRBJ1-6
CDR3aa: CASSFRDYNSPLHF
CDR3nt: TGTGCCAGCAGCTTCCGGGACTATAATTCACCCCTCCACTTT

v_gene: TRBV6-1
d_gene: TRBD2
abundance: NA
j_gene: TRBJ2-7
CDR3aa: CASSFGAGGSYEQYF
CDR3nt: TGTGCCAGCAGTTTTGGGGCGGGGGGCTCCTACGAGCAGTACTTC

v_gene: TRBV2
d_gene: TRBD1
abundance: once
j_gene: TRBJ2-7
CDR3aa: CASLSPLRDRDYEQYF
CDR3nt: TGTGCCAGCCTTTCCCCTCTCCGGGACAGGGACTACGAGCAGTACTTC

v_gene: TRBV7-2
d_gene: TRBD2
abundance: NA
j_gene: TRBJ2-3
CDR3aa: CASSLGWSSGGVSTDTQYF
CDR3nt: TGTGCCAGCAGCTTAGGATGGTCTAGCGGGGGGGTGAGCACAGATACGCAGTATTTT

v_gene: TRBV7-9
d_gene: NA
abundance: NA
j_gene: TRBJ2-3
CDR3aa: CASSLIPRDSAKDTQYF
CDR3nt: TGTGCCAGCAGCCTCATCCCGCGGGACAGCGCGAAGGATACGCAGTATTTT

v_gene: TRBV5-4
d_gene: NA
abundance: NA
j_gene: TRBJ1-6
CDR3aa: CASSSGGVSYNSPLHF
CDR3nt: TGTGCCAGCAGCTCTGGAGGTGTCTCCTATAATTCACCCCTCCACTTT

v_gene: TRBV7-9
d_gene: TRBD2
abundance: once
j_gene: TRBJ2-3
CDR3aa: CASGIAGDTDTQYF
CDR3nt: TGTGCCAGCGGAATAGCGGGGGACACAGATACGCAGTATTTT

v_gene: TRBV4-3
d_gene: TRBD1
abundance: once
j_gene: TRBJ1-1
CDR3aa: CASRVGTARNTEAFF
CDR3nt: TGCGCCAGCAGAGTCGGGACAGCAAGGAACACTGAAGCTTTCTTT

v_gene: TRBV10-3
d_gene: TRBD1
abundance: NA
j_gene: TRBJ1-5
CDR3aa: CAITSGQGNQPQHF
CDR3nt: TGTGCCATCACGAGCGGACAGGGGAATCAGCCCCAGCATTTT

v_gene: TRBV5-5
d_gene: TRBD1
abundance: NA
j_gene: TRBJ2-2
CDR3aa: CASSRDSLANTGELFF
CDR3nt: TGTGCCAGCAGCCGGGACAGCCTGGCGAACACCGGGGAGCTGTTTTTT

v_gene: TRBV4-3
d_gene: NA
abundance: NA
j_gene: TRBJ1-2
CDR3aa: CASSQAGFSVSYTF
CDR3nt: TGCGCCAGCAGCCAGGCAGGGTTTAGTGTTAGCTACACCTTC

v_gene: TRBV27
d_gene: NA
abundance: NA
j_gene: TRBJ2-7
CDR3aa: CASSLGIRGYEQYF
CDR3nt: TGTGCCAGCAGCCTAGGGATTCGGGGATACGAGCAGTACTTC

v_gene: TRBV19
d_gene: NA
abundance: NA
j_gene: TRBJ2-1
CDR3aa: CASKVGGGDEQFF
CDR3nt: TGTGCCAGTAAGGTAGGAGGGGGCGATGAGCAGTTCTTC

v_gene: TRBV19
d_gene: TRBD1
abundance: few
j_gene: TRBJ2-3
CDR3aa: CARPQGAGTDTQYF
CDR3nt: TGTGCCAGACCACAGGGGGCAGGTACAGATACGCAGTATTTT

v_gene: TRBV25-1
d_gene: TRBD1
abundance: NA
j_gene: TRBJ1-2
CDR3aa: CASSEYWDRGYGYTF
CDR3nt: TGTGCCAGCAGTGAATACTGGGACAGAGGCTATGGCTACACCTTC

v_gene: TRBV27
d_gene: TRBD1
abundance: NA
j_gene: TRBJ1-2
CDR3aa: CASSRLGQGVHGYTF
CDR3nt: TGTGCCAGCTCTCGTCTAGGTCAGGGGGTACATGGCTACACCTTC

v_gene: TRBV10-1
d_gene: TRBD1
abundance: NA
j_gene: TRBJ1-1
CDR3aa: CASSAPGQIMNTEAFF
CDR3nt: TGCGCCAGCAGTGCCCCGGGACAGATAATGAACACTGAAGCTTTCTTT

v_gene: TRBV11-1
d_gene: TRBD2
abundance: NA
j_gene: TRBJ2-7
CDR3aa: CASSPSGAKTYEQYF
CDR3nt: TGTGCCAGCAGCCCGAGCGGGGCTAAAACCTACGAGCAGTACTTC

v_gene: TRBV12-5
d_gene: TRBD2
abundance: NA
j_gene: TRBJ2-5
CDR3aa: CASGLFGLDLTPGRTQYF
CDR3nt: TGTGCTAGTGGTTTGTTCGGACTAGACTTAACTCCGGGCCGGACCCAGTACTTC

v_gene: TRBV5-8
d_gene: NA
abundance: NA
j_gene: TRBJ2-6
CDR3aa: CASSLTGTGSGANVLTF
CDR3nt: TGTGCCAGCAGCTTGACAGGGACGGGCTCTGGGGCCAACGTCCTGACTTTC

v_gene: TRBV7-9
d_gene: TRBD2
abundance: NA
j_gene: TRBJ2-2
CDR3aa: CASSRASGGGTGELFF
CDR3nt: TGTGCCAGCAGCAGGGCGAGCGGGGGAGGGACCGGGGAGCTGTTTTTT

v_gene: TRBV2
d_gene: NA
abundance: NA
j_gene: TRBJ2-1
CDR3aa: CASMRTRPLSYNEQFF
CDR3nt: TGTGCCAGCATGAGAACTAGGCCCCTCTCCTACAATGAGCAGTTCTTC

v_gene: TRBV18
d_gene: TRBD1
abundance: NA
j_gene: TRBJ2-2
CDR3aa: CASSPGQGGTGELFF
CDR3nt: TGTGCCAGCTCACCCGGACAGGGCGGCACCGGGGAGCTGTTTTTT

v_gene: TRBV27
d_gene: NA
abundance: NA
j_gene: TRBJ1-5
CDR3aa: CASNPSPQHF
CDR3nt: TGTGCCAGCAATCCATCGCCCCAGCATTTT

v_gene: TRBV28
d_gene: NA
abundance: NA
j_gene: TRBJ2-6
CDR3aa: CASSRPPGSGANVLTF
CDR3nt: TGTGCCAGCAGTCGACCCCCGGGCTCTGGGGCCAACGTCCTGACTTTC

v_gene: TRBV11-2
d_gene: TRBD1
abundance: NA
j_gene: TRBJ1-4
CDR3aa: CASRGDSGDEKLFF
CDR3nt: TGTGCCAGCAGGGGGGACAGTGGTGATGAAAAACTGTTTTTT

v_gene: TRBV18
d_gene: NA
abundance: few
j_gene: TRBJ2-1
CDR3aa: CASSPRLAEGGEQFF
CDR3nt: TGTGCCAGCTCACCACGTCTAGCGGAGGGGGGTGAGCAGTTCTTC

v_gene: TRBV2
d_gene: NA
abundance: NA
j_gene: TRBJ1-5
CDR3aa: CASRTWGNNQPQHF
CDR3nt: TGTGCCAGCAGGACGTGGGGCAACAATCAGCCCCAGCATTTT

v_gene: TRBV2
d_gene: NA
abundance: NA
j_gene: TRBJ1-1
CDR3aa: CASSGNRRNTEAFF
CDR3nt: TGTGCCAGCAGTGGTAACAGGAGGAACACTGAAGCTTTCTTT

v_gene: TRBV6-4
d_gene: TRBD1
abundance: NA
j_gene: TRBJ2-7
CDR3aa: CASRFPKDRGGNEQYF
CDR3nt: TGTGCCAGCAGATTCCCGAAGGACAGGGGAGGGAACGAGCAGTACTTC